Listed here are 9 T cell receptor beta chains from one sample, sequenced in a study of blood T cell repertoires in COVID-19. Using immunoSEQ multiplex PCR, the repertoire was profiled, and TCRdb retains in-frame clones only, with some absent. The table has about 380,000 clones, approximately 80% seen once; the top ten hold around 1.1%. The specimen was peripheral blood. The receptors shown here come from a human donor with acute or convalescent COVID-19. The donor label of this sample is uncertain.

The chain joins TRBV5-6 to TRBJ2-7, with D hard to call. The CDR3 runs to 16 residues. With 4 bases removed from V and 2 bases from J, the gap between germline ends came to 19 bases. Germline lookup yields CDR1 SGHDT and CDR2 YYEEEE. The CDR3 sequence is CASSLTQDVKTYEQYF. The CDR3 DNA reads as TGTGCCAGCAGCCTTACACAAGATGTAAAAACCTACGAGCAGTACTTC.

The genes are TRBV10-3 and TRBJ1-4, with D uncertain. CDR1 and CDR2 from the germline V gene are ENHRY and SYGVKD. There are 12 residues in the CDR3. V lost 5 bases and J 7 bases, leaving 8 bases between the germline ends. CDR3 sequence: CAISLSGEKLFF. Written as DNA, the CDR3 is TGTGCCATCAGTCTGTCCGGTGAAAAACTGTTTTTT.

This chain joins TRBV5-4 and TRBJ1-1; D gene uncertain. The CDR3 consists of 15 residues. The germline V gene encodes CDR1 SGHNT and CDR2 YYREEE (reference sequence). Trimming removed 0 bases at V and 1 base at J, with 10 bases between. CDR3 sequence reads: CASSLVSSRNTEAFF. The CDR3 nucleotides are TGTGCCAGCAGCTTGGTCTCCTCCCGGAACACTGAAGCTTTCTTT.

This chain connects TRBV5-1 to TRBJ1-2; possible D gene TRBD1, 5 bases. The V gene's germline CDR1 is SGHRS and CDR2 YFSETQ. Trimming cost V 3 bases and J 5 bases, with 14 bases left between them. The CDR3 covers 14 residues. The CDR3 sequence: CASSYTTGSYGYTF. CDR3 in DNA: TGCGCCAGCAGCTACACAACAGGCTCTTATGGCTACACCTTC.

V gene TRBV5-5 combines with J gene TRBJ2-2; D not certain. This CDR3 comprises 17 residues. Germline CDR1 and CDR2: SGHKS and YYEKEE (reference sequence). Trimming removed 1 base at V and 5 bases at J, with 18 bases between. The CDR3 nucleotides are TGTGCCAGCAGCTTGTTAGGTCGAGACAAGCCAACCGGGGAGCTGTTTTTT. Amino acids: CASSLLGRDKPTGELFF.

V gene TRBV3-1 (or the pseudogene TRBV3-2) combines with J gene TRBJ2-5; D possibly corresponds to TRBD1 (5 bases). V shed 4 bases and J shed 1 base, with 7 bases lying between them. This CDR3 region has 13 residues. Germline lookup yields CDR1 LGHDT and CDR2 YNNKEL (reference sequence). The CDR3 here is CASSRTPQETQYF. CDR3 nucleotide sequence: TGTGCCAGCAGCCGGACACCCCAAGAGACCCAGTACTTC.

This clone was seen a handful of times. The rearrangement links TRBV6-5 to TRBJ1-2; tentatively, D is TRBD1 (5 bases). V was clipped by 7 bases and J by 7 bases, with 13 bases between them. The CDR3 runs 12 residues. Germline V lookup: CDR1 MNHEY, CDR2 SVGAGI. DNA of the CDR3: TGTGCCAGCACCGATCGGGGGGTTGGCTACACCTTC. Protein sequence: CASTDRGVGYTF.

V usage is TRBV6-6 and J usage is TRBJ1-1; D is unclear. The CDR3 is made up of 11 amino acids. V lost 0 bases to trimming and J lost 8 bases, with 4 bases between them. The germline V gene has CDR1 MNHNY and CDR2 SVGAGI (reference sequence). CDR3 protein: CASSYSSEAFF. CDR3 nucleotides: TGTGCCAGCAGTTACTCGTCGGAAGCTTTCTTT.

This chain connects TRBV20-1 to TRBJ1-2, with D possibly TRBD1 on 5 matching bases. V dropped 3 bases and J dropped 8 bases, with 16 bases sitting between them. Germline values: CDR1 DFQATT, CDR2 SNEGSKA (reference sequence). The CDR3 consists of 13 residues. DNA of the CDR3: TGCAGTGCTAGTTACGTCAGGGACTTGGGCTACACCTTC. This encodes CSASYVRDLGYTF.